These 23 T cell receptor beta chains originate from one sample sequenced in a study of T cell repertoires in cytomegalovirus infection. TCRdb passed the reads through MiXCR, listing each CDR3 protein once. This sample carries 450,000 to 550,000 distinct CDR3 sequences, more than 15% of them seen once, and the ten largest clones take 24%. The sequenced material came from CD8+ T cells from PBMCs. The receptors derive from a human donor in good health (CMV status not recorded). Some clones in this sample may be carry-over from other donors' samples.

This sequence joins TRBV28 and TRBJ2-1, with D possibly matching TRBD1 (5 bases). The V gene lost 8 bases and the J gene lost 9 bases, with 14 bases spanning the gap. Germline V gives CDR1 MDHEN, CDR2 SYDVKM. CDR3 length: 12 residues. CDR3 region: CASAPFTGEQFF. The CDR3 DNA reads TGTGCCAGCGCTCCCTTTACAGGTGAGCAGTTCTTC.

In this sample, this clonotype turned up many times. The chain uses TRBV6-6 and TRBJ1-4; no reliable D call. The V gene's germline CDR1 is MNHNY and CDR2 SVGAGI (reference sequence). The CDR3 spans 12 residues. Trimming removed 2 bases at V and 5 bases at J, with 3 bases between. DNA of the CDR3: TGTGCCAGCAGTTACCTAAATGAAAAACTGTTTTTT. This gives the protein CASSYLNEKLFF.

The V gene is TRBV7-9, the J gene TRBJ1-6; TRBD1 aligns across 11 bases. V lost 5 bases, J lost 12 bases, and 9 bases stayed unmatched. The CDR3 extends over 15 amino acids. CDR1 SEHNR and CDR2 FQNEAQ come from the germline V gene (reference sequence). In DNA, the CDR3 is TGTGCCAGCAGCGCCAGGGGGACAGGGGGGAAACCCCTCCACTTT. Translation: CASSARGTGGKPLHF. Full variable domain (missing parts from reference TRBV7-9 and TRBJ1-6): DTGVSQNPRHKITKRGQNVTFRCDPISEHNRLYWYRQTLGQGPEFLTYFQNEAQLEKSRLLSDRFSAERPKGSFSTLEIQRTEQGDSAMYLCASSARGTGGKPLHFGNGTRLTVT.

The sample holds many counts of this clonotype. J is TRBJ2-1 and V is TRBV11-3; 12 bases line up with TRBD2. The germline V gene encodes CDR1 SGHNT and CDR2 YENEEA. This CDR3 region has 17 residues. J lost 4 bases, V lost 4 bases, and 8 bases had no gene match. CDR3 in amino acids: CASSSNLAGGRYNEQFF. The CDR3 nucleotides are TGTGCCAGCAGCTCAAACCTAGCGGGAGGGAGATACAATGAGCAGTTCTTC.

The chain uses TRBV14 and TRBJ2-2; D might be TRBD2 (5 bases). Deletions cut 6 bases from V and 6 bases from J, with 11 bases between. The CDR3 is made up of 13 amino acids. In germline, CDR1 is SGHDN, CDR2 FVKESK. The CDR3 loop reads CASRGEGAGELFF. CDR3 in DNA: TGTGCCAGCAGGGGTGAGGGCGCCGGGGAGCTGTTTTTT.

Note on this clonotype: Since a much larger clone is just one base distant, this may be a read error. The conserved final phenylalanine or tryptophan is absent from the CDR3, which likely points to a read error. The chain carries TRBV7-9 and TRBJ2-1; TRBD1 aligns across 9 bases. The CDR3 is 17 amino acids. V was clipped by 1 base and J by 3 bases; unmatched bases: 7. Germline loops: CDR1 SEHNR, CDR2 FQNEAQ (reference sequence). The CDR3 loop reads CASSLGRTGVVYNEQFL. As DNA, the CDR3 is TGTGCCAGCAGCTTAGGCCGGACAGGGGTAGTCTACAATGAGCAGTTCTTA.

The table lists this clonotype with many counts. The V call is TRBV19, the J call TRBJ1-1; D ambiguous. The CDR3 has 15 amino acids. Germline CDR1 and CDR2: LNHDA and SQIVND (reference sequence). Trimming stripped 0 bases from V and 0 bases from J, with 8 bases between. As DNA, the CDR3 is TGTGCCAGTAGTATAGACGGGGAAATGAACACTGAAGCTTTCTTT. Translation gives CASSIDGEMNTEAFF.

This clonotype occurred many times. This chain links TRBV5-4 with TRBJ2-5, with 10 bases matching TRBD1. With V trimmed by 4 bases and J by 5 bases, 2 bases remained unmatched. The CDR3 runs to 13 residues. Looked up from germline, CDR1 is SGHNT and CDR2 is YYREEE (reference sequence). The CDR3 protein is CASSRTGGETQYF. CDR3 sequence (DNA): TGTGCCAGCAGCCGGACAGGGGGGGAGACCCAGTACTTC.

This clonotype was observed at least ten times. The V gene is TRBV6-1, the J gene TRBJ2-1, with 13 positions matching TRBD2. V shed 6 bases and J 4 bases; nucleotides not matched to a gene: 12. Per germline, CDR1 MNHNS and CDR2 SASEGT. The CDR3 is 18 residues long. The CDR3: CASSPRTSGGSQYNEQFF. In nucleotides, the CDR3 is TGTGCCAGCAGCCCTAGGACTAGCGGGGGTTCCCAATACAATGAGCAGTTCTTC.

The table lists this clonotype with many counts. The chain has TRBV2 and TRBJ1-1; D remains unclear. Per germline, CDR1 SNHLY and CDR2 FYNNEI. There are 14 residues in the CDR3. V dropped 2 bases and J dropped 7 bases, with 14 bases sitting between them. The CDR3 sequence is CASSESGSRSEAFF. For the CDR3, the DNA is TGTGCCAGCAGTGAATCCGGGAGTAGGAGTGAAGCTTTCTTT.

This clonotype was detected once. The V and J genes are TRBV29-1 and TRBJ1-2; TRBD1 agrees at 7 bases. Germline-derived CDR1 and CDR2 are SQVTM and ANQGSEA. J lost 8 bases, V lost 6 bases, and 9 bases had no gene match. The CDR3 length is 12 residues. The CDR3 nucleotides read TGCAGCGTCATACAGGGGAGCGGGGGCTACACCTTC. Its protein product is CSVIQGSGGYTF.

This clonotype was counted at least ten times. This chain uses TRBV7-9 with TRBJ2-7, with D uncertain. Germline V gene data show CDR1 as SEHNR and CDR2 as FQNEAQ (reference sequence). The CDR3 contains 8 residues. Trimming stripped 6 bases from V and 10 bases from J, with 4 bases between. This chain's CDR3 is CASSPQYF. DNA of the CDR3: TGTGCCAGCAGTCCCCAGTACTTC. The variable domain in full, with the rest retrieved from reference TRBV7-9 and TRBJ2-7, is DTGVSQNPRHKITKRGQNVTFRCDPISEHNRLYWYRQTLGQGPEFLTYFQNEAQLEKSRLLSDRFSAERPKGSFSTLEIQRTEQGDSAMYLCASSPQYFGPGTRLTVT.

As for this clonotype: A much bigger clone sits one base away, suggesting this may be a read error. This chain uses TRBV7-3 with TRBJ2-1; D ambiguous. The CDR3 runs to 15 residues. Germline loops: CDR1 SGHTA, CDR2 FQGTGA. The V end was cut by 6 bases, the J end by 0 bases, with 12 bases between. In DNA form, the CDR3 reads TGTGCCAGCAGACACCCAGCGAGCTCCTACAATGAGCAGTTCTTC. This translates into CASRHPASSYNEQFF.

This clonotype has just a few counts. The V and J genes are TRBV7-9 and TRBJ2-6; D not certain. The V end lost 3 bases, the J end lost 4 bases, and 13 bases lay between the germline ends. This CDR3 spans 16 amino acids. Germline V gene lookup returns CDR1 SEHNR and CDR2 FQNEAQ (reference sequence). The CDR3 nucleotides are TGTGCCAGCAGCTTTCAATTAACCCAGGGGGCCAACGTCCTGACTTTC. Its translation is CASSFQLTQGANVLTF.

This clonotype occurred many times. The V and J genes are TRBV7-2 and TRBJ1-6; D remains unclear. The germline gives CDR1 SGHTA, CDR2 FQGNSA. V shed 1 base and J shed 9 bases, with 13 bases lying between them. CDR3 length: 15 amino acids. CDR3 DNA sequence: TGTGCCAGCAGCTTAGGTGGTCCTGGCGGTTCACCCCTCCACTTT. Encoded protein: CASSLGGPGGSPLHF.

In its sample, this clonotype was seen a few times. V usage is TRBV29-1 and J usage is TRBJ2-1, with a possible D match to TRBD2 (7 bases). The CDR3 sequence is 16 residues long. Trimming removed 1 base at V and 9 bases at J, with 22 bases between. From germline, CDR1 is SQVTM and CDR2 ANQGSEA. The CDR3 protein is CSVEVVGGGPPGEQFF. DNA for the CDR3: TGCAGCGTTGAAGTGGTGGGCGGGGGCCCCCCGGGTGAGCAGTTCTTC.

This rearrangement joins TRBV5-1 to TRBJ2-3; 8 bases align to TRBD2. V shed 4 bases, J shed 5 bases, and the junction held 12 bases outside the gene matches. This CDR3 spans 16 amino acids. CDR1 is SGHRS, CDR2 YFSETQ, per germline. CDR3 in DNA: TGCGCCAGCAGCCTCCTTCAGAGCGGGAGAAGAGATACGCAGTATTTT. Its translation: CASSLLQSGRRDTQYF.

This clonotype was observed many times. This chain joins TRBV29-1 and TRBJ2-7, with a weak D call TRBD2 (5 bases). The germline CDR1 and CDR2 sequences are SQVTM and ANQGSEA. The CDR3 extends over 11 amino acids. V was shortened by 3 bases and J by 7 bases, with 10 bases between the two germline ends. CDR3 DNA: TGCAGCGTTGAGGGGTCGGGGGAGCAGTACTTC. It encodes CSVEGSGEQYF.

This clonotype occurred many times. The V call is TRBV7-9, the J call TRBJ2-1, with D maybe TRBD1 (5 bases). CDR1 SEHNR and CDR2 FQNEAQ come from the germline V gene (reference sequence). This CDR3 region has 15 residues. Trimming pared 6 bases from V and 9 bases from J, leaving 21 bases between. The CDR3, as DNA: TGTGCCAGCAGGAATCAGGGTGAGCTAGGTGTTGAGCAGTTCTTC. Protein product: CASRNQGELGVEQFF.

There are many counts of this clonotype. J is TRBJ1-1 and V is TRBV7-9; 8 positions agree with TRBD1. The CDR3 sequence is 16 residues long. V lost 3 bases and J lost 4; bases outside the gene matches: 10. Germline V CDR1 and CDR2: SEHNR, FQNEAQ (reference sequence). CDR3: CASSFINTGGGTEAFF. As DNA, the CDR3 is TGTGCCAGCAGCTTCATTAATACAGGGGGAGGCACTGAAGCTTTCTTT.

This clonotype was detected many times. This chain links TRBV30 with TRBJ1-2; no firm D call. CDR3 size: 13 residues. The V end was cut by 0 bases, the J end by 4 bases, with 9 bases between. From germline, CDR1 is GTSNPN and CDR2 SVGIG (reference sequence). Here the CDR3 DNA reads TGTGCCTGGAGTGTACCCACACTCTATGGCTACACCTTC. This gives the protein CAWSVPTLYGYTF.

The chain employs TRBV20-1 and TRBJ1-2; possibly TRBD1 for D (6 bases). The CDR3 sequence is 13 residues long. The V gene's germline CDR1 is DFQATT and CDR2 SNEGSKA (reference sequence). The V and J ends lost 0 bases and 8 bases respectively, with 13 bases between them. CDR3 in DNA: TGCAGTGCTAGAGATCTGGGGGGCTGGGGCTACACCTTC. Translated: CSARDLGGWGYTF.

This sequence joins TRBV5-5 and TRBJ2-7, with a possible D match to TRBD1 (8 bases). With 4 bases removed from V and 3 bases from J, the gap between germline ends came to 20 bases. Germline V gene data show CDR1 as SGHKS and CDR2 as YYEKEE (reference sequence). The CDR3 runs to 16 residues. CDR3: CASSLTSQGEGYEQYF. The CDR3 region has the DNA TGTGCCAGCAGCCTGACCTCACAGGGGGAGGGCTACGAGCAGTACTTC.